Listed below are T cell receptor beta chains from one sample, sequenced in a study of tumor-infiltrating lymphocytes in primary liver carcinoma. One entry per CDR3 protein, called by TCRdb with MiXCR from the multiplex PCR reads. The sample includes about 320,000 distinct CDR3 sequences, less than 75% seen only once; the top ten take approximately 9%. Sequencing used peripheral blood. The origin of the receptors is a man aged 40-50 years with primary liver carcinoma and hepatitis B virus infection. The CDR3 runs from the conserved cysteine through the conserved F or W. Fields, in order: J gene, V gene, D gene, clone size, CDR3 DNA, CDR3 protein. The D gene is left open where the match is weak. A row's size may be missing; if present it is once, few, many or a size class.

J: TRBJ2-7; V: TRBV6-6; D: TRBD1; size: NA; DNA: TGTGCCAGCAGTGAGGGACAGGGGGCGATCAAGCAGTACTTC; CDR3: CASSEGQGAIKQYF
J: TRBJ2-7; V: TRBV4-1; D: TRBD1; size: many; DNA: TGCGCCAGCAGCCTCCTGGACAGGGCGGACTACGAGCAGTACTTC; CDR3: CASSLLDRADYEQYF
J: TRBJ1-1; V: TRBV10-3; D: NA; size: NA; DNA: TGCGCCACCAGTGACGAGGGAACGGCGAACACTGAAGCTTTCTTT; CDR3: CATSDEGTANTEAFF
J: TRBJ1-5; V: TRBV5-1; D: NA; size: NA; DNA: TGCGCCAGCAGCTTCTCGGGGTTAGGCAATCAGCCCCAGCATTTT; CDR3: CASSFSGLGNQPQHF
J: TRBJ2-2; V: TRBV28; D: TRBD2; size: NA; DNA: TGTGCCAGCAGTTTTCCCAGCGGGAGTGGCACCGGGGAGCTGTTTTTT; CDR3: CASSFPSGSGTGELFF
J: TRBJ1-2; V: TRBV28; D: TRBD1; size: few; DNA: TGTGCCAGCAGTTTAGGGGGACAGGGAGTCTATGGCTACACCTTC; CDR3: CASSLGGQGVYGYTF
J: TRBJ2-7; V: TRBV5-1; D: TRBD1; size: NA; DNA: TGCGCCAGCAGCGACGCACAGGGGTCCTACGAGCAGTACTTC; CDR3: CASSDAQGSYEQYF
J: TRBJ2-2; V: TRBV11-2; D: TRBD2; size: NA; DNA: TGTGTCTGCAGCTCCGGACTAGCGATCACCGGGGAGCTGTTTTTT; CDR3: CVCSSGLAITGELFF
J: TRBJ2-2; V: TRBV11-3; D: TRBD2; size: many; DNA: TGTGCCAGCAGCCCCCGGGTAGCGGGATACACCGGGGAGCTGTTTTTT; CDR3: CASSPRVAGYTGELFF
J: TRBJ2-3; V: TRBV19; D: NA; size: NA; DNA: TGTGCCAGTAGTATAGAGGGAGATACGCAGTATTTT; CDR3: CASSIEGDTQYF
J: TRBJ2-2; V: TRBV10-3; D: TRBD2; size: many; DNA: TGTGCCACCGGGACTAGCGGGAACACCGGGGAGCTGTTTTTT; CDR3: CATGTSGNTGELFF
J: TRBJ1-1; V: TRBV4-3; D: TRBD1; size: once; DNA: TGCGCCAGCAGCCAAGCGGGAAAGGGACAGGGGAACACTGAAGTTTTCTTT; CDR3: CASSQAGKGQGNTEVFF
J: TRBJ2-6; V: TRBV11-2; D: NA; size: NA; DNA: TGTACCAGCAGGATAGGACGGGGCGCTTCTGGGGCCAACGTCCTGACTTTC; CDR3: CTSRIGRGASGANVLTF
J: TRBJ2-7; V: TRBV30; D: NA; size: many; DNA: TGTGCCTGGAATAAGGAAACGTACGAGCAGTACTTC; CDR3: CAWNKETYEQYF
J: TRBJ2-7; V: TRBV29-1; D: NA; size: NA; DNA: TGCAGTCTACGTACGGGACGGAACTCCTACGAGCAGTACTTC; CDR3: CSLRTGRNSYEQYF
J: TRBJ1-1; V: TRBV12-3/TRBV12-4; D: NA; size: NA; DNA: TGTGCTAGCGGTTGGGCGACAGTGAACACTGAAGCTTTCTTT; CDR3: CASGWATVNTEAFF
J: TRBJ2-4; V: TRBV6-6; D: NA; size: NA; DNA: TGTGCCAGCAGTTACAGTGAGGGCAAAAACATTCAGTACTTC; CDR3: CASSYSEGKNIQYF
J: TRBJ2-1; V: TRBV28; D: NA; size: few; DNA: TGTGCCAGCAGTTTGTTGCGTTCTACCTACAATGAGCAGTTCTTC; CDR3: CASSLLRSTYNEQFF
J: TRBJ2-5; V: TRBV7-9; D: TRBD1; size: NA; DNA: TGTGCCAGCAGCTTAAAATCCGGGACAGGGGCCCAAGAGACCCAGTACTTC; CDR3: CASSLKSGTGAQETQYF
J: TRBJ1-1; V: TRBV5-1; D: NA; size: NA; DNA: TGCGCCAGCAGCTTCAAACTGAACACTGAAGCCTTCTTT; CDR3: CASSFKLNTEAFF